This T cell receptor beta chain was recorded in a study of shared clonotypes between healthy human individuals. General study results and limits: Among a few donors, about 5% of naive CD4 clonotypes were found in common.

Positive CCR7 selection of CD45RO-negative cells yielded the naive CD8 cells, and terminally differentiated effector memory CD45RA+ cells were excluded. Measured with immunoSEQ multiplex PCR; TCRdb has only the in-frame clones, and not every one. The sample records approximately 2,200,000 clones, roughly 91% being singletons. In the case of this clone: Its antigen is undetermined.

Germline CDR1 is SGHRS and CDR2 is YFSETQ. CDR3 length equals 13 residues. Trimming left V 4 bases short and J 2 bases short, with 9 bases between. The TCR comes from a man aged 18 to 30 in good health. Some clones in this sample may be carry-over from other donors' samples. Input material: naive CD8+ T cells from PBMCs. This chain links TRBV5-1 with TRBJ1-2, with a possible D match to TRBD1 (6 bases). This CDR3 is CASSGTNNYGYTF. The CDR3 DNA reads as TGCGCCAGCAGCGGGACAAACAACTATGGCTACACCTTC.